This T cell receptor (beta chain) was profiled in a study of blood T cell repertoires in COVID-19. Study-wide background: PBMCs, B-cell-depleted T cells, or T cells provided the cDNA or gDNA that made up the material.

Membership in each cohort depended on participant-reported clinical history. The recovered donors of Cohort 3 showed two negative PCRs, clearance, or symptom resolution. The CDR3 is 15 amino acids. Per the germline V gene, CDR1 is MDHEN and CDR2 is SYDVKM. V shed 3 bases and J shed 1 base, with 10 bases lying between them. Using immunoSEQ multiplex PCR, the repertoire was profiled, and TCRdb retains in-frame clones only, with some absent. The table has under 200,000 clones, 88% seen once. Sequencing used PBMCs or T cells enriched from blood (not recorded which). The chain links TRBV28 to TRBJ1-5; D is unclear. The source is a woman aged 45-59 years who had recovered from COVID-19. The DNA of the CDR3 is TGTGCCAGCAGTTTGGAGGGCCGGAGCAATCAGCCCCAGCATTTT. This encodes CASSLEGRSNQPQHF.